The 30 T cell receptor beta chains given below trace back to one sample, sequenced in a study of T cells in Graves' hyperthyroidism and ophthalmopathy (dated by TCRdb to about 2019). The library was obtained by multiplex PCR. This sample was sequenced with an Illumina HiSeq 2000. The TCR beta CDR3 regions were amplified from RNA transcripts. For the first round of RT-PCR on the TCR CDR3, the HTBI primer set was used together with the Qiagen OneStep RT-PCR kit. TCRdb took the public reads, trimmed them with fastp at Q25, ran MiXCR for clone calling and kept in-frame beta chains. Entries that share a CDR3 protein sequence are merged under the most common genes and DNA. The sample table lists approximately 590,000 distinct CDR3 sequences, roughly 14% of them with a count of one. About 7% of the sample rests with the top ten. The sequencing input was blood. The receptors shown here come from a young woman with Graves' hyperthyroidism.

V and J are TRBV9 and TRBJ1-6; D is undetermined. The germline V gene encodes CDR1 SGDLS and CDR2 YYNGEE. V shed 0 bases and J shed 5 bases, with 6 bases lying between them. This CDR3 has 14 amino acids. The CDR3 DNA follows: TGTGCCAGCAGCGTAGGTGAGGATAATTCACCCCTCCACTTT. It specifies CASSVGEDNSPLHF. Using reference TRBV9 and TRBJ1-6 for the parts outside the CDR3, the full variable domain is DSGVTQTPKHLITATGQRVTLRCSPRSGDLSVYWYQQSLDQGLQFLIQYYNGEERAKGNILERFSAQQFPDLHSELNLSSLELGDSALYFCASSVGEDNSPLHFGNGTRLTVT.

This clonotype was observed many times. The CDR3 DNA reads TGTGCCAGTAGTATAAGGGGGCTCCATACCAACACTGAAGCTTTCTTT. This gives the protein CASSIRGLHTNTEAFF. The V and J genes are TRBV19 and TRBJ1-1, with 7 bases fitting TRBD1. The CDR3 is 16 residues long. Germline V lookup: CDR1 LNHDA, CDR2 SQIVND (reference sequence). V was clipped by 2 bases and J by 2 bases; unmatched bases: 8.

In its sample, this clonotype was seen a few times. The CDR3 spells CASSFLRDRTIAKNIQYF. For the CDR3, the DNA is TGTGCCAGCAGTTTCTTACGGGACAGGACGATAGCCAAAAACATTCAGTACTTC. The J gene is TRBJ2-4, the V gene TRBV28; 8 bases are a match to TRBD1. The CDR3 is made up of 18 amino acids. V gave up 3 bases and J gave up 0 bases; unmatched junction bases: 10. Germline V lookup: CDR1 MDHEN, CDR2 SYDVKM.

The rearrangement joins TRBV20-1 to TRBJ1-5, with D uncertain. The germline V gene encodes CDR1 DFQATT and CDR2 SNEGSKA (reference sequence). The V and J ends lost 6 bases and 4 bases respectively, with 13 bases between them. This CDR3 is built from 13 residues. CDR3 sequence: CSATRLVNQPQHF. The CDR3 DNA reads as TGCAGTGCAACTAGATTGGTGAATCAGCCCCAGCATTTT.

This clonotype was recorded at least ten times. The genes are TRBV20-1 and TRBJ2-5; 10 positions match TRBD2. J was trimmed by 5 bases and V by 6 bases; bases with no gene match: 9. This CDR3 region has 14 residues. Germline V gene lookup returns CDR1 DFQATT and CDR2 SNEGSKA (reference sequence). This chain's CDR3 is CSAVKREGIETQYF. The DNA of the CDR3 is TGCAGTGCCGTAAAGCGGGAGGGAATCGAGACCCAGTACTTC.

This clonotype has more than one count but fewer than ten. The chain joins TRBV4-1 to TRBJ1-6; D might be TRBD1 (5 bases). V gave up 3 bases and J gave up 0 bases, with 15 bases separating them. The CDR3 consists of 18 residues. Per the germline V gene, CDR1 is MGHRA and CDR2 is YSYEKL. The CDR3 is CASSQNRFRSSYNSPLHF. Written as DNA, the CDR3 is TGCGCCAGCAGCCAGAACAGGTTCCGGAGCTCCTATAATTCACCCCTCCACTTT.

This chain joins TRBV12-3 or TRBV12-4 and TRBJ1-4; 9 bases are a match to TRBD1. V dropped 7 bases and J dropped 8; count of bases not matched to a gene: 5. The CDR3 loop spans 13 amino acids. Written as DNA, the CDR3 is TGTGCCAGCACCCAGACAGGGGGAGAAAAACTGTTTTTT. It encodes CASTQTGGEKLFF.

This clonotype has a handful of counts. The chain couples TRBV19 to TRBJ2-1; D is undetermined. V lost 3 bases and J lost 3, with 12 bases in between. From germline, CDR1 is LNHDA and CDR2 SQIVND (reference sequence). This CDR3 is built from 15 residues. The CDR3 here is CASSIGMAIYNEQFF. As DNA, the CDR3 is TGTGCCAGTAGTATTGGGATGGCGATCTACAATGAGCAGTTCTTC. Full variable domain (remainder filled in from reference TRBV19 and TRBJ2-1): DGGITQSPKYLFRKEGQNVTLSCEQNLNHDAMYWYRQDPGQGLRLIYYSQIVNDFQKGDIAEGYSVSREKKESFPLTVTSAQKNPTAFYLCASSIGMAIYNEQFFGPGTRLTVL.

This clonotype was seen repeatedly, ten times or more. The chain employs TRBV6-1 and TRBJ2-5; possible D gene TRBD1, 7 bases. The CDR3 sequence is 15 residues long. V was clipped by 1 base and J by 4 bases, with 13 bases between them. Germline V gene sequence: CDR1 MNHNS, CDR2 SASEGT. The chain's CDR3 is CASSEVAGGLETQYF. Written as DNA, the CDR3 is TGTGCCAGCAGTGAAGTCGCAGGGGGGTTAGAGACCCAGTACTTC.

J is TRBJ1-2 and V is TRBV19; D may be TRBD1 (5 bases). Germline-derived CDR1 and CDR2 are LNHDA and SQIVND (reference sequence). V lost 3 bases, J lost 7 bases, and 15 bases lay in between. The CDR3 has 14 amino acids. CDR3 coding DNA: TGTGCCAGTAGTATTCGGACAACCCAGGGTGGCTACACCTTC. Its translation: CASSIRTTQGGYTF.

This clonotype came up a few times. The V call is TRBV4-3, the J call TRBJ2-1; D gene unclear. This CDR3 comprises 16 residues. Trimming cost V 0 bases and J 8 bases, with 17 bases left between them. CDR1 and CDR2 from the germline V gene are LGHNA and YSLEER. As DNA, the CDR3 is TGCGCCAGCAGCCAAGATTATGGCGGATTTAATTATGAGCAGTTCTTC. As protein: CASSQDYGGFNYEQFF.

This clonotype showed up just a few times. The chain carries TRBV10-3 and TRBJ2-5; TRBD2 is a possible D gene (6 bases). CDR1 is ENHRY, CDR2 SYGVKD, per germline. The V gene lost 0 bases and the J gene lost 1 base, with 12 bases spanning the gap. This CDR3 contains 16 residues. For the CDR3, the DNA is TGTGCCATCAGTGAGTCGACAGCGGGCCTCCAAGAGACCCAGTACTTC. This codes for CAISESTAGLQETQYF.

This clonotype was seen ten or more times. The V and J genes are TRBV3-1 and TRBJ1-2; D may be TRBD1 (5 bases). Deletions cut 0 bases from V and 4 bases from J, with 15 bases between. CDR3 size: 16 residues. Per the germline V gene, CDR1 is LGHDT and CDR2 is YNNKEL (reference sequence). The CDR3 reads CASSQEVGRSFYGYTF. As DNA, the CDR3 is TGTGCCAGCAGCCAAGAGGTGGGACGGAGCTTCTATGGCTACACCTTC.

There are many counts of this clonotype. The CDR3 nucleotides are TGTGCCTGGGGTCTCTACAATGAGCAGTTCTTC. It codes for CAWGLYNEQFF. The chain is built from TRBV30 and TRBJ2-1; no reliable D call. The CDR3 has 11 residues. Deletions cut 5 bases from V and 3 bases from J, with 5 bases between. CDR1 and CDR2 (germline): GTSNPN, SVGIG (reference sequence).

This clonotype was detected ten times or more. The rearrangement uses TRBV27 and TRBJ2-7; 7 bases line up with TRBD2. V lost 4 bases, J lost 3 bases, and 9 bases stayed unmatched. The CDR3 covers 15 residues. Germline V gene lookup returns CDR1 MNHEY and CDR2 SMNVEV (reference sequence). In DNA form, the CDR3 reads TGTGCCAGCAGTTATACTAGCGAGGGCCACTACGAGCAGTACTTC. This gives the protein CASSYTSEGHYEQYF.

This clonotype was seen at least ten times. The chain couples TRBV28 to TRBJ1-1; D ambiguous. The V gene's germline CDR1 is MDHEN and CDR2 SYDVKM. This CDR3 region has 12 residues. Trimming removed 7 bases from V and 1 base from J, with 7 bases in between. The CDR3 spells CASNWGNTEAFF. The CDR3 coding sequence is TGTGCCAGCAATTGGGGGAACACTGAAGCTTTCTTT.

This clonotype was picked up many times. This CDR3 reads CASSLAGEYEQYF. DNA for the CDR3: TGTGCCAGCAGCTTAGCGGGAGAATACGAGCAGTACTTC. The chain couples TRBV7-2 to TRBJ2-7; tentatively, D is TRBD2 (5 bases). CDR3 length equals 13 residues. V was pared by 0 bases and J by 4 bases, with 7 bases between. Germline lookup yields CDR1 SGHTA and CDR2 FQGNSA. The whole variable domain, filled in from reference TRBV7-2 and TRBJ2-7, reads GAGVSQSPSNKVTEKGKDVELRCDPISGHTALYWYRQSLGQGLEFLIYFQGNSAPDKSGLPSDRFSAERTGGSVSTLTIQRTQQEDSAVYLCASSLAGEYEQYFGPGTRLTVT.

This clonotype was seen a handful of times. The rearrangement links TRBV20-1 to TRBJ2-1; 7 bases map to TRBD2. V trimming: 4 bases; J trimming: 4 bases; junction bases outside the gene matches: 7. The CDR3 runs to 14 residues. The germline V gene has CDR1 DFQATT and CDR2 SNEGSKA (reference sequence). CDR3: CSANLAAFYNEQFF. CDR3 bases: TGCAGTGCTAATCTAGCGGCCTTTTACAATGAGCAGTTCTTC.

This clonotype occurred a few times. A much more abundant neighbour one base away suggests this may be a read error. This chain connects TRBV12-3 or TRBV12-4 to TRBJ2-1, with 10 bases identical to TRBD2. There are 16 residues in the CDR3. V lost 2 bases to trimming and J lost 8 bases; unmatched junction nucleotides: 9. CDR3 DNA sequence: TGTGCCAGCAGTTTAACGGGCCAGCGGGAGGGGGATGAGCAGTTCTTC. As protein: CASSLTGQREGDEQFF.

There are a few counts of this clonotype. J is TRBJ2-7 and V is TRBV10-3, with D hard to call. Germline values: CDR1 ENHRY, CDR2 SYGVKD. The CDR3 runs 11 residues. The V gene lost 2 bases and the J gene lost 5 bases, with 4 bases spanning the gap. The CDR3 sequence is CAISEENEQYF. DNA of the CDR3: TGTGCCATCAGTGAGGAGAACGAGCAGTACTTC.

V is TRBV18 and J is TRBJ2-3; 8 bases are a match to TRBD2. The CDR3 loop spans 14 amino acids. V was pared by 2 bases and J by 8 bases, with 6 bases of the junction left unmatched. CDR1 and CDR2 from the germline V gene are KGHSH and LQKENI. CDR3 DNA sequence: TGTGCCAGCTCACCAAGCGCGGGGGGTCTTACGCAGTATTTT. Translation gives CASSPSAGGLTQYF.

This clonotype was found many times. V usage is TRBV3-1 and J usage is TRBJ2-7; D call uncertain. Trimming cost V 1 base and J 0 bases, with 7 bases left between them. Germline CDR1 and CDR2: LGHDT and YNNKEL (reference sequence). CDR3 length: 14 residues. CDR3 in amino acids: CASSQAASSYEQYF. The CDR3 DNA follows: TGTGCCAGCAGCCAAGCGGCAAGCTCCTACGAGCAGTACTTC.

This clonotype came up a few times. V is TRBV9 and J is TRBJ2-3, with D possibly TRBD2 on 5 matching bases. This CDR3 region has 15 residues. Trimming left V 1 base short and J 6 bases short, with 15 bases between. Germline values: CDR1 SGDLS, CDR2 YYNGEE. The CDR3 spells CASSVFMAGQDTQYF. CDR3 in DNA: TGTGCCAGCAGCGTATTTATGGCGGGCCAGGATACGCAGTATTTT. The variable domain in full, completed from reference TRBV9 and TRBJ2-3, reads DSGVTQTPKHLITATGQRVTLRCSPRSGDLSVYWYQQSLDQGLQFLIQYYNGEERAKGNILERFSAQQFPDLHSELNLSSLELGDSALYFCASSVFMAGQDTQYFGPGTRLTVL.

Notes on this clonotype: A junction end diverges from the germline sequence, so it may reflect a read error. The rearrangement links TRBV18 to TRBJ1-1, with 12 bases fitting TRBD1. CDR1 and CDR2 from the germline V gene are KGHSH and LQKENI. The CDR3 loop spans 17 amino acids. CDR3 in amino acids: CASSPPGQGAQNNEAFF. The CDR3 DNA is TGTGCCAGCTCACCACCGGGACAGGGGGCCCAGAACAATGAAGCTTTCTTT.

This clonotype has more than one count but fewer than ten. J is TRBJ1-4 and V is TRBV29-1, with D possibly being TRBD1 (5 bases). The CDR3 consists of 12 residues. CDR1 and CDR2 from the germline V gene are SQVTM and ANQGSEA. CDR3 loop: CSFTGGNEKLFF. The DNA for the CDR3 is TGCAGTTTTACAGGCGGGAATGAAAAACTGTTTTTT. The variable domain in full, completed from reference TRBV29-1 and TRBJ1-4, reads SAVISQKPSRDICQRGTSLTIQCQVDSQVTMMFWYRQQPGQSLTLIATANQGSEATYESGFVIDKFPISRPNLTFSTLTVSNMSPEDSSIYLCSFTGGNEKLFFGSGTQLSVL.

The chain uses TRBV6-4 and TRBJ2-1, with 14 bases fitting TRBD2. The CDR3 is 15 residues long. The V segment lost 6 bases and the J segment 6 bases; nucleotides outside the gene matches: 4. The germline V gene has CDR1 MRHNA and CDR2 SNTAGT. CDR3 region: CASSAGTSGGNEQFF. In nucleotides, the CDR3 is TGTGCCAGCAGCGCCGGGACTAGCGGGGGCAATGAGCAGTTCTTC.

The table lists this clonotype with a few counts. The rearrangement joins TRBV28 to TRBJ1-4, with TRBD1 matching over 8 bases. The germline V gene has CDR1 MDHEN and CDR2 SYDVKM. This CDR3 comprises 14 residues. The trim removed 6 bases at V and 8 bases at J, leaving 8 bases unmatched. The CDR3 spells CASRPGQGGEKLFF. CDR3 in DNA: TGTGCCAGCAGACCCGGACAGGGTGGAGAAAAACTGTTTTTT.

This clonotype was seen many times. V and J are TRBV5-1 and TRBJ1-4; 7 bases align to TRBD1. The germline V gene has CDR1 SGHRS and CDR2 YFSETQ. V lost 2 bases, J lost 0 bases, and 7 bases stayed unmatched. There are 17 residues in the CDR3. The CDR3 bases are TGCGCCAGCAGCTTTGACAGGGAGGACGCAACTAATGAAAAACTGTTTTTT. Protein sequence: CASSFDREDATNEKLFF.

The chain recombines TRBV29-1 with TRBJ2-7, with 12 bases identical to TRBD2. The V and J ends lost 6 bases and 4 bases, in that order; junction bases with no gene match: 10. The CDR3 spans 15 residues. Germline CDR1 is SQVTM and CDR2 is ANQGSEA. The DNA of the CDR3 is TGCAGCGTAGAGCTAGCGGGAGGGATCCTATACGAGCAGTACTTC. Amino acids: CSVELAGGILYEQYF.

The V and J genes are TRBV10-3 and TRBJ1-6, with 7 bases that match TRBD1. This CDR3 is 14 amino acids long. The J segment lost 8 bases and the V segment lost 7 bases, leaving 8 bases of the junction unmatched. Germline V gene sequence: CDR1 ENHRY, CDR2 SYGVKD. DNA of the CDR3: TGTGCCATCACCCGGGACAGTGAGCATTCACCCCTCCACTTT. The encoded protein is CAITRDSEHSPLHF.